A selection of T cell receptor beta chains follows, all from one sample in a study of T cell responses to AZD1222 COVID-19 vaccine. Generated by immunoSEQ multiplex PCR, the TCRdb table keeps only in-frame clones and is missing some. Found here are about 150,000 clones, 80% to 95% of them singletons; the top ten hold 1.1% to 1.5%. The sample was peripheral blood, taken on day 0 of AZD1222 vaccination. These receptor sequences come from an adult in good health. CDR3s include the opening cysteine and the closing phenylalanine or tryptophan. D genes are given only for firm matches. Expanded clones get a size class; other rows say once, few or many, or leave the size out.

D gene	clone size	J gene	V gene	CDR3 DNA	CDR3 protein
.	.	TRBJ1-1	TRBV6-6	TGTGCCAGCAAGTGGGGAGAGAACACTGAAGCTTTCTTT	CASKWGENTEAFF
.	.	TRBJ2-2	TRBV19	TGTGCCAGTAGTATATCGGCAGGGGCCCGCACCGGGGAGCTGTTTTTT	CASSISAGARTGELFF
.	.	TRBJ2-2	TRBV6-5	TGTGCCAGCAGCAGCGGGGAGCTGTTTTTT	CASSSGELFF
.	.	TRBJ1-5	TRBV5-1	TGCGCCAGCAGCTTTGGAGAAAATAGCAATCAGCCCCAGCATTTT	CASSFGENSNQPQHF
TRBD2	once	TRBJ2-1	TRBV3-1/TRBV3-2	TGTGCCAGCAGCCAAGCTAGCGGGAACGTCGGTGAGCAGTTCTTC	CASSQASGNVGEQFF
TRBD1	.	TRBJ1-1	TRBV2	TGTGCCAGCAGCCGACAGGGAGGGGTGAACACTGAAGCTTTCTTT	CASSRQGGVNTEAFF
.	few	TRBJ1-3	TRBV14	TGTGCCAGCAGCCCCCTCGGACCGAGCTCTGGAAACACCATATATTTT	CASSPLGPSSGNTIYF
.	once	TRBJ2-3	TRBV4-1	TGCGCCAGCAGCCAAGCGGGGCTAGTGGATACGCAGTATTTT	CASSQAGLVDTQYF
.	.	TRBJ2-7	TRBV19	TGTGCCAGTAGTATAGTCCAGGGGAACGACGAGCAGTACTTC	CASSIVQGNDEQYF
.	.	TRBJ2-7	TRBV27	TGTGCCAGCAGTTTCCCCGGAACTAGCCGGGACGAGCAGTACTTC	CASSFPGTSRDEQYF
TRBD2	once	TRBJ2-3	TRBV5-8	TGTGCCAGCAGCTTGGGGTTAGCGGGTGGCACAGATACGCAGTATTTT	CASSLGLAGGTDTQYF
TRBD1	.	TRBJ2-7	TRBV5-4	TGTGCCAGCAGCTCACAACCGGGACAGGGTTGGGACGAGCAGTACTTC	CASSSQPGQGWDEQYF
TRBD1	.	TRBJ1-1	TRBV5-6	TGTGCCAGCAGCTTGTATAGTGTCAGGGGGCGAGACACTGAAGCTTTCTTT	CASSLYSVRGRDTEAFF
.	.	TRBJ1-1	TRBV28	TGTGCCAGCAGTCCCTTGACGGGGGGTAACACTGAAGCTTTCTTT	CASSPLTGGNTEAFF
.	.	TRBJ1-1	TRBV9	TGTGCCAGCAGCGTAAGTCCCGGACAGATGAACACTGAAGCTTTCTTT	CASSVSPGQMNTEAFF
.	once	TRBJ1-1	TRBV30	TGTGCCTGGAGCCGAGACGTTCAGGCTGAAGCTTTCTTT	CAWSRDVQAEAFF
.	once	TRBJ1-3	TRBV30	TGTGCCTGGAGTGGGACATTGAGCTCTGGAAACACCATATATTTT	CAWSGTLSSGNTIYF
TRBD1	.	TRBJ2-7	TRBV7-8	TGTGCCAGCAGCCTCCCGGGGACAGCTAGGGACGAGCAGTACTTC	CASSLPGTARDEQYF
.	.	TRBJ1-1	TRBV14	TGTGCCAGCAGCCCTAACTTTCGAGGGGGCACTGAAGCTTTCTTT	CASSPNFRGGTEAFF
TRBD1	.	TRBJ2-2	TRBV6-2/TRBV6-3	TGTGCCAGCAGTGCCGGACAGGGGTACACCGGGGAGCTGTTTTTT	CASSAGQGYTGELFF
.	.	TRBJ1-4	TRBV19	TGTGCCAGTACCCCGAGGGCAACTAATGAAAAACTGTTTTTT	CASTPRATNEKLFF
.	.	TRBJ2-1	TRBV12-3/TRBV12-4	TGTGCCAGCAGGGGGCGAGGGGCCAATGAGCAGTTCTTC	CASRGRGANEQFF
.	.	TRBJ2-3	TRBV5-6	TGTGCCAGCAGCTTGGACTACCGCACGCAGTATTTT	CASSLDYRTQYF
.	.	TRBJ2-3	TRBV11-2	TGTGCCAGCAGCTACATTAGCACAGATACGCAGTATTTT	CASSYISTDTQYF
.	.	TRBJ2-3	TRBV4-3	TGCGCCAGCAGCCAAGATCATATGTATGATACGGGCACAGATACGCAGTATTTT	CASSQDHMYDTGTDTQYF
TRBD2	once	TRBJ2-7	TRBV6-1	TGTGCCAGCAGTGAGAGCGGGATCGGGTCCGAGCAGTACTTC	CASSESGIGSEQYF
.	.	TRBJ1-1	TRBV7-6	TGTGCCAGCAGCTTGGAGGCGGGTGTGATGAACACTGAAGCTTTCTTT	CASSLEAGVMNTEAFF
TRBD1	.	TRBJ1-2	TRBV5-6	TGTGCCAGCAGCTTGGGCGGGACAGGTCCCAACTATGGCTACACCTTC	CASSLGGTGPNYGYTF
TRBD1	.	TRBJ2-1	TRBV12-3/TRBV12-4	TGTGCCAGCAGTTTTACAGGGGTGGGGGAGCAGTTCTTC	CASSFTGVGEQFF
TRBD1	.	TRBJ1-2	TRBV7-2	TGTGCCAGCAGCGCTAGGAGGGGGCCCTACGGCTACACCTTC	CASSARRGPYGYTF
TRBD2	.	TRBJ2-7	TRBV27	TGTGCCAGCAGTCCGGGACTAGCTCACGAGCAGTACTTC	CASSPGLAHEQYF
.	.	TRBJ1-1	TRBV3-1/TRBV3-2	TGTGCCAGCAGCCAAGATGGAGGTCCAGGGAACGCTTTCTTT	CASSQDGGPGNAFF
.	.	TRBJ1-5	TRBV19	TGTGCCAGTAGTATCTCCCGAAATCAGCCCCAGCATTTT	CASSISRNQPQHF
.	.	TRBJ1-3	TRBV7-2	TGTGCCAGCAGCGGCGGGGCTAATTGGGGAAACACCATATATTTT	CASSGGANWGNTIYF
TRBD1	.	TRBJ2-1	TRBV19	TGTGCCAGTAGTTACACCTCCGGGACAGGTTCCCCTCTCTACAATGAGCAGTTCTTC	CASSYTSGTGSPLYNEQFF
.	.	TRBJ1-4	TRBV18	TGTGCCAGCTCACCTAGCTTCGGCAGCACTAATGAAAAACTGTTTTTT	CASSPSFGSTNEKLFF
TRBD2	.	TRBJ2-5	TRBV7-9	TGTGCCAGCAGCGCTCGGACTAGCGGGGGACAAGAGACCCAGTACTTC	CASSARTSGGQETQYF
.	.	TRBJ1-4	TRBV28	TGTGCCAGCACCTCCCCGGCAGGGAGATCCGAAAAACTGTTTTTT	CASTSPAGRSEKLFF
TRBD2	once	TRBJ2-1	TRBV3-1/TRBV3-2	TGTGCCAGCAGCCAAGATCTGTTAGCGGGCAATGAGCAGTTCTTC	CASSQDLLAGNEQFF
.	.	TRBJ2-3	TRBV3-1/TRBV3-2	TGTGCCAGCAGCCCCTTGTCAGATACGCAGTATTTT	CASSPLSDTQYF
.	.	TRBJ1-2	TRBV7-9	TGTGCCAGCAGCTTAGGCGCTGACAACTATGGCTACACCTTC	CASSLGADNYGYTF
TRBD2	.	TRBJ2-7	TRBV2	TGTGCCAGCATTGACGGACTAGCGGGAGCCCTCTACGAGCAGTACTTC	CASIDGLAGALYEQYF
.	.	TRBJ2-5	TRBV5-6	TGTGCCAGCAGCTTGCCCAACCAAGAGACCCAGTACTTC	CASSLPNQETQYF
TRBD2	.	TRBJ2-1	TRBV6-5	TGTGCCAGCGGAAAGCGGGACTACAATGAGCAGTTCTTC	CASGKRDYNEQFF
.	.	TRBJ1-3	TRBV3-1/TRBV3-2	TGTGCCAGCAGCCGTACAGTGCTTGTCGGGAACACCATATATTTT	CASSRTVLVGNTIYF
TRBD1	once	TRBJ1-6	TRBV6-2/TRBV6-3	TGTGCCAGCAGTTACGATCCCCAAAGACAGGGGTGGAATTCACCCCTCCACTTT	CASSYDPQRQGWNSPLHF
.	.	TRBJ2-6	TRBV2	TGTGCCAGCAGTCCCAGCTCTGGGGCCAACGTCCTGACTTTC	CASSPSSGANVLTF
.	.	TRBJ1-5	TRBV10-3	TGTGCCATCAGGGTCGGCAGAAGTAGCAATCAGCCCCAGCATTTT	CAIRVGRSSNQPQHF
.	.	TRBJ1-5	TRBV6-5	TGTGCCAGCAGTCCGCAACAGAATCAGCCCCAGCATTTT	CASSPQQNQPQHF
.	few	TRBJ1-3	TRBV7-6	TGTGCCAGCAGCTTAGGGTCCGTCCCCGGAAACACCATATATTTT	CASSLGSVPGNTIYF
.	.	TRBJ2-6	TRBV30	TGTGCCTGGACCGACGAAGTGTTCTCTGGGGCCAACGTCCTGACTTTC	CAWTDEVFSGANVLTF
.	few	TRBJ2-1	TRBV2	TGTGCCAGCAGGCTCCGTCTTAGCTCCTACAATGAGCAGTTCTTC	CASRLRLSSYNEQFF
.	.	TRBJ2-7	TRBV6-2/TRBV6-3	TGTGCCAGCAGCCTGTTGGGGGGGCCCTACGAGCAGTACTTC	CASSLLGGPYEQYF
TRBD1	.	TRBJ1-2	TRBV13	TGTGCCAGCAGCTTAGTTCTCAGGGGGGGTGCTGATGGCTACACCTTC	CASSLVLRGGADGYTF
.	.	TRBJ1-1	TRBV19	TGTGCCAGTAGTCCAGGCACCACGAACACTGAAGCTTTCTTT	CASSPGTTNTEAFF